Sequencing of this T cell receptor beta chain was carried out in a study of blood T cells in healthy people across ages. CDR1 is ENHRY and CDR2 is SYGVKD in the germline V gene. CDR3 size: 15 residues. Primers used in a second PCR of roughly 6 to 12 cycles were a sample-barcoded 5' primer and a J-beta primer mix. TCRdb itself ran the 5' RACE reads through MiXCR, one entry per CDR3 protein. The sample has 700,000 to 900,000 distinct CDR3 sequences, roughly 26% seen once. In addition, the sample was reused for a study of T cells of mothers and their children. That report notes: Sequencing got over 8 million TCR beta CDR3 reads from each mother and approximately 3 million from each child.

This TCR came from a boy between 10 and 17 years old in good health. The rearrangement links TRBV10-3 to TRBJ2-5; D is tentatively TRBD1 or TRBD2 (5 bases each). The end of the DNA aligns better with TRBJ2-7, so the J call may be wrong. The sample was blood. CDR3 residues: CAISESGREPYEQYF. CDR3 sequence (DNA): TGTGCCATCAGTGAGTCGGGCAGGGAGCCCTACGAGCAGTACTTC.